This T cell receptor (beta chain) was retrieved from a study of T-cell memory formation after mild COVID-19. TCRdb re-called the 5' RACE reads with MiXCR, one entry per CDR3 protein. The data hold hundreds of thousands of distinct CDR3 sequences, with roughly 21% observed a single time. The length of the CDR3 is 12 residues. V was trimmed by 4 bases and J by 8 bases, leaving 9 bases between them. Germline V lookup: CDR1 SGHDT, CDR2 YYEEEE. This chain connects TRBV5-6 to TRBJ2-2, with D tentatively TRBD1 (5 bases). This sequence was found in an adult woman who had mild COVID-19 (a few samples of this study predate the infection). Cell type and time point are not known. The sample consisted of PBMCs or a T cell subset sorted from them (not recorded which). The CDR3 protein is CASSPNRGELFF. For the CDR3, the DNA is TGTGCCAGCAGCCCAAACAGGGGGGAGCTGTTTTTT.